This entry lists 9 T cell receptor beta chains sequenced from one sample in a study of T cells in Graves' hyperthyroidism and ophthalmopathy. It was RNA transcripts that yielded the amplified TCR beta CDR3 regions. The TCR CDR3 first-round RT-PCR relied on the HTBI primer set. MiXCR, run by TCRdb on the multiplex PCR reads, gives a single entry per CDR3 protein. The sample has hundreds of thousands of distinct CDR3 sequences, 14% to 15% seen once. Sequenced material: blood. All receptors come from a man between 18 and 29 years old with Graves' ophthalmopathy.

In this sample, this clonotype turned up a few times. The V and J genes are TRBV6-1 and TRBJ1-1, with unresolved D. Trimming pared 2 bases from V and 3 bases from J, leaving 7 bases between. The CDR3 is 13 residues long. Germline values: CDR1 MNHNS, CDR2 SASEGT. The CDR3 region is CASSEWDYTEAFF. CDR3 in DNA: TGTGCCAGCAGTGAATGGGATTACACTGAAGCTTTCTTT.

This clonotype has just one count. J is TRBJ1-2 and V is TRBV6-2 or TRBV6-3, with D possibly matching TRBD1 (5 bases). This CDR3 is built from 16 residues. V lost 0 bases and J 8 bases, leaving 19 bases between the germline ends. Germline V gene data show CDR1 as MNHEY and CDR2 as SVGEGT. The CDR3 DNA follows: TGTGCCAGCAGTTACTCCCGGGACTTATCTTGGGAGGGCTACACCTTC. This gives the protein CASSYSRDLSWEGYTF.

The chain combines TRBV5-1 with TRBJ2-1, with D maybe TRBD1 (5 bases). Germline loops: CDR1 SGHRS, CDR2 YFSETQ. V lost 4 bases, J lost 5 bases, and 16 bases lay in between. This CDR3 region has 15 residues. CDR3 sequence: CASSDYAGLNNEQFF. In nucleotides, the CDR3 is TGCGCCAGCAGCGATTACGCAGGGCTTAACAATGAGCAGTTCTTC. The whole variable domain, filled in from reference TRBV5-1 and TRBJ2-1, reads KAGVTQTPRYLIKTRGQQVTLSCSPISGHRSVSWYQQTPGQGLQFLFEYFSETQRNKGNFPGRFSGRQFSNSRSEMNVSTLELGDSALYLCASSDYAGLNNEQFFGPGTRLTVL.

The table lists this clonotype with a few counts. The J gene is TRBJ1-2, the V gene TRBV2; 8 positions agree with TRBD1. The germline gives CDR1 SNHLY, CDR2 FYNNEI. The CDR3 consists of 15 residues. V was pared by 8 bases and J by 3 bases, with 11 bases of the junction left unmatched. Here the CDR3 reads CASLGLKQGDYGYTF. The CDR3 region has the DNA TGTGCCAGCCTGGGGCTTAAACAGGGGGACTATGGCTACACCTTC.

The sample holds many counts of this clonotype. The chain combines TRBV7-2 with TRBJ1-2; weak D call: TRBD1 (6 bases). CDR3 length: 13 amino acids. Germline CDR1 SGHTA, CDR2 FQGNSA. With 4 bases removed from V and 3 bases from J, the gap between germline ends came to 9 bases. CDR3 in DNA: TGTGCCAGCAGCTCCTACAGGGACTATGGCTACACCTTC. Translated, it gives CASSSYRDYGYTF.

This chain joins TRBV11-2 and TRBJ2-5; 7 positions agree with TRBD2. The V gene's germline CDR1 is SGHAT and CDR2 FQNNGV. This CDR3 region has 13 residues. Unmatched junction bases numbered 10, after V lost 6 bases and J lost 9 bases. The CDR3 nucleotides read TGTGCCAGCAGTTGGGGGGGTAAGGAGGCCCAGTACTTC. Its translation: CASSWGGKEAQYF.

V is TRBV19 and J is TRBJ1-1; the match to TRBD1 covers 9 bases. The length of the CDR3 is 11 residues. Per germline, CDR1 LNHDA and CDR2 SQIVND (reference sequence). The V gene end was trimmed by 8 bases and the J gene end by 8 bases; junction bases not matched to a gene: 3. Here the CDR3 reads CASDRGGEAFF. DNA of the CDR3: TGTGCCAGTGACAGGGGGGGAGAAGCTTTCTTT.

The CDR3 DNA is TGTGCTAGTGGACTCTCCGGGGGGGCCTACGAGCAGTACTTC. Its translation is CASGLSGGAYEQYF. The gene calls are TRBV12-5 and TRBJ2-7; TRBD2 matches at 8 bases. Looked up from germline, CDR1 is LGHNT and CDR2 is FRNRAP. This CDR3 is built from 14 residues. Trimming cost V 6 bases and J 2 bases; bases outside gene matches: 6.

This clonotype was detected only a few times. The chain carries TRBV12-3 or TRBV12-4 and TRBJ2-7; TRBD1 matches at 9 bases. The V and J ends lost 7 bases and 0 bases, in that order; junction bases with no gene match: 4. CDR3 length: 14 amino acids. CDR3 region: CASKGTGSSYEQYF. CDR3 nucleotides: TGTGCCAGCAAAGGGACAGGGAGCTCCTACGAGCAGTACTTC.